A single sample is the source of the 16 T cell receptor beta chains below, sequenced in a study of cytomegalovirus exposure and HLA in healthy donors. 13 Jbeta primers and 60 Vbeta primers were used for the PCR. Measured with immunoSEQ multiplex PCR; TCRdb has only the in-frame clones, and not every one. Among 30,000 to 40,000 clones listed, roughly 90% were seen once. Sequencing input: PBMCs. The receptors here all came from a woman aged 40 to 50 in good health and CMV-seropositive.

This clone was recorded only once. This chain connects TRBV5-1 to TRBJ2-3; weak D call: TRBD2 (7 bases). The V gene's germline CDR1 is SGHRS and CDR2 YFSETQ. V gave up 0 bases and J gave up 3 bases, with 14 bases separating them. This CDR3 comprises 16 residues. CDR3 bases: TGCGCCAGCAGCTTGGGGTGGGGGGGCGAGACAGATACGCAGTATTTT. It yields the protein CASSLGWGGETDTQYF.

This chain links TRBV18 with TRBJ2-7; maybe TRBD1 (6 bases). The V gene lost 4 bases and the J gene lost 4 bases, with 8 bases spanning the gap. The CDR3 length is 12 residues. Germline values: CDR1 KGHSH, CDR2 LQKENI. The CDR3 reads CASSRGQYEQYF. The DNA for the CDR3 is TGTGCCAGCTCACGAGGACAGTACGAGCAGTACTTC.

The V and J genes are TRBV27 and TRBJ2-7; D is undetermined. Trimming left V 11 bases short and J 1 base short, with 9 bases between. The CDR3 has 11 residues. Per the germline V gene, CDR1 is MNHEY and CDR2 is SMNVEV (reference sequence). The CDR3 protein is CAQPGSYEQYF. CDR3 nucleotide sequence: TGTGCCCAACCCGGGTCCTACGAGCAGTACTTC.

V is TRBV7-9 and J is TRBJ2-3, with 11 bases identical to TRBD2. V trimming: 4 bases; J trimming: 4 bases; junction bases outside the gene matches: 7. CDR1 and CDR2 from the germline V gene are SEHNR and FQNEAQ (reference sequence). The CDR3 covers 16 residues. CDR3 bases: TGTGCCAGCAGCTCTACACTAGCGGGGGATGCAGATACGCAGTATTTT. This codes for CASSSTLAGDADTQYF.

The chain recombines TRBV4-1 with TRBJ1-5; no clear D. The CDR3 has 17 residues. The germline V gene has CDR1 MGHRA and CDR2 YSYEKL. Trimming removed 1 base at V and 0 bases at J, with 13 bases between. The CDR3 region has the DNA TGCGCCAGCAGCCAAGTGCCCTATAAGAATAGCAATCAGCCCCAGCATTTT. This codes for CASSQVPYKNSNQPQHF.

This clone came up a few times. V is TRBV25-1 and J is TRBJ1-1, with unresolved D. Germline loops: CDR1 MGHDK, CDR2 SYGVNS. The CDR3 consists of 13 residues. Trimming pared 2 bases from V and 4 bases from J, leaving 8 bases between. In DNA, the CDR3 is TGTGCCAGCAGTGAAAGGAGGAGCACTGAAGCTTTCTTT. Its protein is CASSERRSTEAFF.

The gene calls are TRBV14 and TRBJ2-7; 7 bases agree with TRBD1. Per the germline V gene, CDR1 is SGHDN and CDR2 is FVKESK. J gave up 3 bases and V 4 bases, and 3 bases lay outside the gene matches. The CDR3 is 13 residues long. The CDR3 reads CASSLNRGYEQYF. In nucleotides, the CDR3 is TGTGCCAGCAGCCTCAACAGGGGCTACGAGCAGTACTTC.

The chain couples TRBV18 to TRBJ1-3; no definite D call. The V end was cut by 3 bases, the J end by 2 bases, with 14 bases between. The CDR3 runs 16 residues. CDR1 is KGHSH and CDR2 is LQKENI in the germline V gene. The CDR3 nucleotides read TGTGCCAGCTCACCCGATGGCCAGGTCGCTGGAAACACCATATATTTT. Protein sequence: CASSPDGQVAGNTIYF.

V usage is TRBV9 and J usage is TRBJ1-4; D is possibly TRBD1 (6 bases). Trimming removed 2 bases at V and 7 bases at J, with 21 bases between. CDR1 and CDR2 (germline): SGDLS, YYNGEE. The CDR3 totals 17 residues. CDR3 coding DNA: TGTGCCAGCAGCGTTTCCTCCAGGGGATTGCTTTCTGAAAAACTGTTTTTT. Its translation: CASSVSSRGLLSEKLFF.

V and J are TRBV11-2 and TRBJ1-5, with D possibly TRBD1 on 6 matching bases. This CDR3 spans 12 amino acids. The germline gives CDR1 SGHAT, CDR2 FQNNGV. Trimming stripped 10 bases from V and 2 bases from J, with 9 bases between. CDR3 sequence reads: CATRTGNQPQHF. CDR3 DNA sequence: TGTGCCACTCGGACAGGCAATCAGCCCCAGCATTTT.

V and J are TRBV19 and TRBJ1-2; D possibly corresponds to TRBD1 (6 bases). This CDR3 is built from 12 residues. With 3 bases removed from V and 10 bases from J, the gap between germline ends came to 12 bases. Germline CDR1 and CDR2: LNHDA and SQIVND (reference sequence). The CDR3 DNA reads TGTGCCAGTAGTATGGGGACAAGTGACTACACCTTC. This sequence encodes CASSMGTSDYTF. Using reference TRBV19 and TRBJ1-2 for the parts outside the CDR3, the full variable domain is DGGITQSPKYLFRKEGQNVTLSCEQNLNHDAMYWYRQDPGQGLRLIYYSQIVNDFQKGDIAEGYSVSREKKESFPLTVTSAQKNPTAFYLCASSMGTSDYTFGSGTRLTVV.

V and J are TRBV29-1 and TRBJ1-6; 10 bases match TRBD1. The CDR3 loop spans 13 amino acids. Per the germline V gene, CDR1 is SQVTM and CDR2 is ANQGSEA. V lost 4 bases and J lost 7; bases outside the gene matches: 1. CDR3 bases: TGCAGCGTTGGACAGGGGGCAAATTCACCCCTCCACTTT. As protein: CSVGQGANSPLHF.

The chain uses TRBV9 and TRBJ2-5; 8 bases map to TRBD2. V dropped 2 bases and J dropped 5; count of bases not matched to a gene: 11. The CDR3 length is 16 residues. Looked up from germline, CDR1 is SGDLS and CDR2 is YYNGEE. CDR3 residues: CASSVGRGGLEETQYF. The CDR3 coding sequence is TGTGCCAGCAGCGTGGGGCGAGGGGGACTAGAGGAGACCCAGTACTTC.

V usage is TRBV2 and J usage is TRBJ2-7; TRBD2 aligns across 11 bases. The germline V gene encodes CDR1 SNHLY and CDR2 FYNNEI. The CDR3 is 13 residues long. Trimming at V came to 7 bases and at J to 6 bases, leaving 5 bases not matched to a gene. Written as DNA, the CDR3 is TGTGCCAGCATGACTGGACTAGCGGGCGAGCAGTACTTC. Amino acid sequence: CASMTGLAGEQYF. The full variable domain, with the rest looked up from reference TRBV2 and TRBJ2-7, is EPEVTQTPSHQVTQMGQEVILRCVPISNHLYFYWYRQILGQKVEFLVSFYNNEISEKSEIFDDQFSVERPDGSNFTLKIRSTKLEDSAMYFCASMTGLAGEQYFGPGTRLTVT.

The rearrangement uses TRBV30 and TRBJ2-5, with TRBD1 matching 7 bases. Germline V gene sequence: CDR1 GTSNPN, CDR2 SVGIG (reference sequence). This CDR3 has 14 residues. The V gene end was trimmed by 1 base and the J gene end by 4 bases; junction bases not matched to a gene: 6. In nucleotides, the CDR3 is TGTGCCTGGAGTGAACAGGGGACAATAGAGACCCAGTACTTC. This codes for CAWSEQGTIETQYF.

The DNA of the CDR3 is TGTGCCAGCAGTTTATTCGTGGCAGGGACACCGAATCAGCCCCAGCATTTT. Its protein is CASSLFVAGTPNQPQHF. V gene TRBV27 combines with J gene TRBJ1-5; D possibly corresponds to TRBD1 (6 bases). The CDR3 contains 17 residues. The germline gives CDR1 MNHEY, CDR2 SMNVEV (reference sequence). Between the trimmed V and J ends, which lost 1 base and 4 bases, there was a span of 17 bases.